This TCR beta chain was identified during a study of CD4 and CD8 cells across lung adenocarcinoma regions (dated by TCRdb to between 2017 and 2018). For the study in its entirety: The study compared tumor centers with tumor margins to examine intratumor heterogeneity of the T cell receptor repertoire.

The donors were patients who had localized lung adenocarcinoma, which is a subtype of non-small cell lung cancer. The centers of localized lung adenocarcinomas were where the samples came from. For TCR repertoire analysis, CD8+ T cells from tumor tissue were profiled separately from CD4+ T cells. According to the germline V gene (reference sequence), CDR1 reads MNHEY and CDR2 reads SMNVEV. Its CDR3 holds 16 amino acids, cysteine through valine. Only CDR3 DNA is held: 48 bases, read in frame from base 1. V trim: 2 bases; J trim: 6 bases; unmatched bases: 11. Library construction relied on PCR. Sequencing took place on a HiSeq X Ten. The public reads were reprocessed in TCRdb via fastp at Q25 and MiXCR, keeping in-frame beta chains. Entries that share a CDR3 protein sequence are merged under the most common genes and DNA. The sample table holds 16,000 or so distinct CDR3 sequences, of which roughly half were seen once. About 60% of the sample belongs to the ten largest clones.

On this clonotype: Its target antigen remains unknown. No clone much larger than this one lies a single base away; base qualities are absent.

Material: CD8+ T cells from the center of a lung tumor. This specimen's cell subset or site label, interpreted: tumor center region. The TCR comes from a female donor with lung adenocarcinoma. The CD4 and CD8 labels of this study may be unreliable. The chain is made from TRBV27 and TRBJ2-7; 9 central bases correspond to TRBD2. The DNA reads TGTGCCAGCAGTTTACGAGGCGCGGGAGGGCCCTCCGAGCAGTACGTC. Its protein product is CASSLRGAGGPSEQYV.